A selection of T cell receptor beta chains follows, all from one sample in a study of vaccination effects on CD4 cells after COVID-19. Sequenced by immunoSEQ multiplex PCR; TCRdb stores in-frame clones only, minus some. This table has about 40,000 clones, approximately 70% appearing once. These receptors lack a known antigen. The sequencing here drew on CD4+ T cells from PBMCs cultured without peptide, taken after COVID-19 vaccination. The receptors were gathered from a human donor who received a COVID-19 vaccine. Each CDR3 is given with its conserved first and last residue. A D gene is named only where the DNA matches it firmly. The size field is filled for only some rows; it gives once, few, many or a size class.

CDR3nt: TGTGCCAGCAGCGTAGGGACGGGAGCTAACTATGGCTACACCTTC
CDR3aa: CASSVGTGANYGYTF
abundance: NA
d_gene: NA
v_gene: TRBV9
j_gene: TRBJ1-2

CDR3nt: TGTGCCAGCAGCTTGGGGACGACTAATGAAAAACTGTTTTTT
CDR3aa: CASSLGTTNEKLFF
abundance: NA
d_gene: NA
v_gene: TRBV5-6
j_gene: TRBJ1-4

CDR3nt: TGTGCCAGCAGTTACTCGTCCGGGACCCAGTACTTC
CDR3aa: CASSYSSGTQYF
abundance: NA
d_gene: NA
v_gene: TRBV6-5
j_gene: TRBJ2-5

CDR3nt: TGTGCCAGCAGTAGAGGACAGGGATACACTGAAGCTTTCTTT
CDR3aa: CASSRGQGYTEAFF
abundance: NA
d_gene: TRBD1
v_gene: TRBV6-5
j_gene: TRBJ1-1

CDR3nt: TGCAGCGCCGACGGTGGGCTAGCGGAATTCAATGAGCAGTTCTTC
CDR3aa: CSADGGLAEFNEQFF
abundance: NA
d_gene: TRBD2
v_gene: TRBV29-1
j_gene: TRBJ2-1

CDR3nt: TGTGCCAGTAGGATGGGGGGGGTTTATGGCTACACCTTC
CDR3aa: CASRMGGVYGYTF
abundance: NA
d_gene: NA
v_gene: TRBV19
j_gene: TRBJ1-2

CDR3nt: TGTGCCAGCAGTGAACAGGGTCGAAGTGGAAACACCATATATTTT
CDR3aa: CASSEQGRSGNTIYF
abundance: few
d_gene: NA
v_gene: TRBV2
j_gene: TRBJ1-3

CDR3nt: TGTGCCAGCAGTGTGGTTCGTGGGGATACGCAGTATTTT
CDR3aa: CASSVVRGDTQYF
abundance: NA
d_gene: NA
v_gene: TRBV2
j_gene: TRBJ2-3

CDR3nt: TGTGCCAGCAGTCGACTAGCGGGGCATAACACCGGGGAGCTGTTTTTT
CDR3aa: CASSRLAGHNTGELFF
abundance: NA
d_gene: TRBD2
v_gene: TRBV6-6
j_gene: TRBJ2-2

CDR3nt: TGTGCCACCAGTGATTCTGGGACGCGCGGCTACACCTTC
CDR3aa: CATSDSGTRGYTF
abundance: NA
d_gene: NA
v_gene: TRBV24-1
j_gene: TRBJ1-2

CDR3nt: TGTGCCATCAGTGAGTCGAAAGGGTACGGCAATCAGCCCCAGCATTTT
CDR3aa: CAISESKGYGNQPQHF
abundance: NA
d_gene: NA
v_gene: TRBV10-3
j_gene: TRBJ1-5

CDR3nt: TGTGCCAGCGACGTGTTTGGCAATGAGCAGTTCTTC
CDR3aa: CASDVFGNEQFF
abundance: once
d_gene: NA
v_gene: TRBV6-5
j_gene: TRBJ2-1

CDR3nt: TGTGCCAGTTTATACAATAGCAATCAGCCCCAGCATTTT
CDR3aa: CASLYNSNQPQHF
abundance: once
d_gene: NA
v_gene: TRBV6-5
j_gene: TRBJ1-5

CDR3nt: TGTGCCAGCAGTGACTCTCAGTTCGGGGCACCCGGCTATGGCTACACCTTC
CDR3aa: CASSDSQFGAPGYGYTF
abundance: NA
d_gene: NA
v_gene: TRBV6-4
j_gene: TRBJ1-2

CDR3nt: TGTGCCAGCTCACCTCCACAGGGGGCCCTCGGTGGAAACACCATATATTTT
CDR3aa: CASSPPQGALGGNTIYF
abundance: NA
d_gene: TRBD1
v_gene: TRBV18
j_gene: TRBJ1-3

CDR3nt: TGTGCCACCAGTGACCCCGCGGACGGTAGCTCTGGGGCCAACGTCCTGACTTTC
CDR3aa: CATSDPADGSSGANVLTF
abundance: NA
d_gene: NA
v_gene: TRBV24-1
j_gene: TRBJ2-6

CDR3nt: TGTGCCAGCAGTGGAACACCGGGATATCCTACTTGGGGGGAAAAACTGTTTTTT
CDR3aa: CASSGTPGYPTWGEKLFF
abundance: few
d_gene: NA
v_gene: TRBV6-1
j_gene: TRBJ1-4

CDR3nt: TGTGCCAGCAGTAGCCGGGACTCCAACTCCTACGAGCAGTACTTC
CDR3aa: CASSSRDSNSYEQYF
abundance: NA
d_gene: NA
v_gene: TRBV3-1/TRBV3-2
j_gene: TRBJ2-7

CDR3nt: TGTGCCAGCAGAATGACAGGGGGGGGCGGCTACACCTTC
CDR3aa: CASRMTGGGGYTF
abundance: NA
d_gene: TRBD1
v_gene: TRBV7-2
j_gene: TRBJ1-2

CDR3nt: TGTGCCAGCAGTTACTCCTACGATAACTTTGGCATTGAAGCTTTCTTT
CDR3aa: CASSYSYDNFGIEAFF
abundance: NA
d_gene: NA
v_gene: TRBV6-5
j_gene: TRBJ1-1

CDR3nt: TGTGCCAGCAGTACCATACAGGGGTTGGAGACCCAGTACTTC
CDR3aa: CASSTIQGLETQYF
abundance: NA
d_gene: TRBD1
v_gene: TRBV28
j_gene: TRBJ2-5

CDR3nt: TGTGCCAGCAGTTCGCCGGGACAGGGGTTCGAAAAACTGTTTTTT
CDR3aa: CASSSPGQGFEKLFF
abundance: NA
d_gene: TRBD1
v_gene: TRBV27
j_gene: TRBJ1-4

CDR3nt: TGCGCCAGCAGCCAGGCCCCCGGGACTAGCGGGGGGCCCAACAATGAGCAGTTCTTC
CDR3aa: CASSQAPGTSGGPNNEQFF
abundance: NA
d_gene: TRBD2
v_gene: TRBV4-1
j_gene: TRBJ2-1

CDR3nt: TGTGCCAGCTCACCATCGGGAATGAACACTGAAGCTTTCTTT
CDR3aa: CASSPSGMNTEAFF
abundance: medium-sized
d_gene: NA
v_gene: TRBV18
j_gene: TRBJ1-1

CDR3nt: TGCAGCGTTTCCAGAGGGTCCGCTGCGGAAAAACTGTTTTTT
CDR3aa: CSVSRGSAAEKLFF
abundance: NA
d_gene: NA
v_gene: TRBV29-1
j_gene: TRBJ1-4

CDR3nt: TGTGCCAGCAGTTACGGGGGGGGGAATCAGCCCCAGCATTTT
CDR3aa: CASSYGGGNQPQHF
abundance: NA
d_gene: NA
v_gene: TRBV6-2/TRBV6-3
j_gene: TRBJ1-5

CDR3nt: TGTGCCAGCAAACTAGCGGAGATCTACGAGCAGTACTTC
CDR3aa: CASKLAEIYEQYF
abundance: NA
d_gene: TRBD2
v_gene: TRBV2
j_gene: TRBJ2-7

CDR3nt: TGTGCCACCAGTGATGGGACCCACCAGCCCCAGCATTTT
CDR3aa: CATSDGTHQPQHF
abundance: few
d_gene: NA
v_gene: TRBV24-1
j_gene: TRBJ1-5

CDR3nt: TGTGCCAGCATCCGAGCCCCCGGCCACGAGCAGTACTTC
CDR3aa: CASIRAPGHEQYF
abundance: NA
d_gene: NA
v_gene: TRBV7-9
j_gene: TRBJ2-7

CDR3nt: TGTGCCAGCAGCTCCCAGGGGTCCTACGAGCAGTACTTC
CDR3aa: CASSSQGSYEQYF
abundance: NA
d_gene: NA
v_gene: TRBV7-2
j_gene: TRBJ2-7

CDR3nt: TGTGCCAGTAGTCCTACATCAGTCCAAGAGACCCAGTACTTC
CDR3aa: CASSPTSVQETQYF
abundance: NA
d_gene: NA
v_gene: TRBV19
j_gene: TRBJ2-5

CDR3nt: TGTGCTAGTCAGGTACTCACCGGGGAGCTGTTTTTT
CDR3aa: CASQVLTGELFF
abundance: NA
d_gene: NA
v_gene: TRBV12-5
j_gene: TRBJ2-2

CDR3nt: TGTGCCAGCACCTTGGGGGGGGGAAACACTGAAGCTTTCTTT
CDR3aa: CASTLGGGNTEAFF
abundance: NA
d_gene: NA
v_gene: TRBV6-6
j_gene: TRBJ1-1

CDR3nt: TGTGCCAGCATCAGGGAGTTTGTCTCCTACAATGAGCAGTTCTTC
CDR3aa: CASIREFVSYNEQFF
abundance: NA
d_gene: NA
v_gene: TRBV5-6
j_gene: TRBJ2-1

CDR3nt: TGTGCCACCAGCAGAGATCTACAGCGACAGGGTCCAGATACGCAGTATTTT
CDR3aa: CATSRDLQRQGPDTQYF
abundance: NA
d_gene: TRBD1
v_gene: TRBV15
j_gene: TRBJ2-3

CDR3nt: TGTGCCAGCAGCCAAGGGGACAGGAGACTCACAGATACGCAGTATTTT
CDR3aa: CASSQGDRRLTDTQYF
abundance: NA
d_gene: TRBD1
v_gene: TRBV3-1/TRBV3-2
j_gene: TRBJ2-3

CDR3nt: TGTGCCACCAGTGATTTAATCAGGGTGGGCGGTGAAAAACTGTTTTTT
CDR3aa: CATSDLIRVGGEKLFF
abundance: once
d_gene: NA
v_gene: TRBV24-1
j_gene: TRBJ1-4

CDR3nt: TGTGCCAGCAGTTACACCCGGGACTACGAGCAGTACTTC
CDR3aa: CASSYTRDYEQYF
abundance: few
d_gene: NA
v_gene: TRBV6-5
j_gene: TRBJ2-7

CDR3nt: TGTGCCAGCAGCCAACTATCTGGGCTAGCGGGAGGAGGGGAGCAGTTCTTC
CDR3aa: CASSQLSGLAGGGEQFF
abundance: few
d_gene: TRBD2
v_gene: TRBV3-1/TRBV3-2
j_gene: TRBJ2-1

CDR3nt: TGTGCCAGCAGCCCGTCGGGACAGATGAACACTGAAGCTTTCTTT
CDR3aa: CASSPSGQMNTEAFF
abundance: once
d_gene: TRBD1
v_gene: TRBV3-1/TRBV3-2
j_gene: TRBJ1-1

CDR3nt: TGTGCCAGCAGCCCACGTGTAACCCACGAGCAGTACTTC
CDR3aa: CASSPRVTHEQYF
abundance: few
d_gene: NA
v_gene: TRBV7-8
j_gene: TRBJ2-7